One and the same sample provided the 15 T cell receptor beta chains below, sequenced in a study of blood T cell repertoires in COVID-19. Method: immunoSEQ multiplex PCR; TCRdb's copy keeps in-frame clones and lacks some. The profile covers 250,000 to 350,000 clones, with approximately 86% appearing a single time and about an eighth taken by the ten largest. Material for sequencing was peripheral blood. All receptors come from a woman aged 70-85 years with COVID-19, enrolled during active disease.

This clone was seen a single time. This rearrangement joins TRBV5-1 to TRBJ1-2; 9 bases agree with TRBD1. The junction had 7 bases not matched to a gene; V was cut back by 5 bases and J by 8 bases. Per the germline V gene, CDR1 is SGHRS and CDR2 is YFSETQ. The CDR3 extends over 13 amino acids. As DNA, the CDR3 is TGCGCCAGCAGATCTTGGACAGGGGCCGGCTACACCTTC. Protein sequence: CASRSWTGAGYTF. The full variable domain, completed using reference TRBV5-1 and TRBJ1-2, is KAGVTQTPRYLIKTRGQQVTLSCSPISGHRSVSWYQQTPGQGLQFLFEYFSETQRNKGNFPGRFSGRQFSNSRSEMNVSTLELGDSALYLCASRSWTGAGYTFGSGTRLTVV.

The chain has TRBV6-2 or TRBV6-3 and TRBJ2-5; 8 bases line up with TRBD2. J was trimmed by 5 bases and V by 6 bases; bases with no gene match: 5. The CDR3 sequence is 13 residues long. Germline V CDR1 and CDR2: MNHEY, SVGEGT. CDR3 bases: TGTGCCAGCAGCCGGGGGGGCAGGGAGACCCAGTACTTC. It specifies CASSRGGRETQYF.

This clone was seen once. This sequence joins TRBV11-2 and TRBJ1-6; 7 bases align to TRBD1. Germline V CDR1 and CDR2: SGHAT, FQNNGV. This CDR3 has 14 residues. The V and J ends lost 5 bases and 7 bases, in that order; junction bases with no gene match: 5. For the CDR3, the DNA is TGTGCCAGCAGCCTACAGGGGAGCAATTCACCCCTCCACTTT. It specifies CASSLQGSNSPLHF.

This chain joins TRBV7-2 and TRBJ2-3, with 7 bases fitting TRBD1. Germline assignment: CDR1 SGHTA and CDR2 FQGNSA. V dropped 1 base and J dropped 4; count of bases not matched to a gene: 5. CDR3 size: 15 residues. This CDR3 is CASSLVRGRADTQYF. CDR3 in DNA: TGTGCCAGCAGCTTAGTTAGGGGGCGGGCAGATACGCAGTATTTT.

V usage is TRBV3-1 (or the pseudogene TRBV3-2) and J usage is TRBJ2-5; tentatively, D is TRBD2 (7 bases). CDR1 is LGHDT, CDR2 YNNKEL, per germline (reference sequence). Trimming cost V 4 bases and J 4 bases, with 19 bases left between them. This CDR3 spans 16 amino acids. The CDR3 here is CASSPPGGGGRETQYF. In DNA form, the CDR3 reads TGTGCCAGCAGCCCGCCCGGGGGCGGGGGACGAGAGACCCAGTACTTC.

The chain recombines TRBV30 with TRBJ2-1, with a tentative D call TRBD1 (5 bases). The germline V gene has CDR1 GTSNPN and CDR2 SVGIG (reference sequence). The CDR3 covers 13 residues. The V end lost 0 bases, the J end lost 6 bases, and 9 bases lay between the germline ends. The DNA of the CDR3 is TGTGCCTGGAGTGTATTCACAGGCAATGAGCAGTTCTTC. This translates into CAWSVFTGNEQFF.

This rearrangement joins TRBV28 to TRBJ2-7; 7 bases are shared with TRBD1. Germline V CDR1 and CDR2: MDHEN, SYDVKM. Losses at the gene ends were 7 bases for V and 0 bases for J; bases not matched to a gene: 6. The CDR3 extends over 14 amino acids. CDR3 amino acids: CASTLGGSSYEQYF. CDR3 DNA sequence: TGTGCCAGCACCTTAGGGGGCAGCTCCTACGAGCAGTACTTC.

This clone came up once. The J gene is TRBJ2-7, the V gene TRBV7-2, with a tentative D call TRBD2 (6 bases). CDR1 and CDR2 from the germline V gene are SGHTA and FQGNSA. The CDR3 has 15 residues. V lost 0 bases to trimming and J lost 4 bases, with 13 bases between them. The CDR3 is CASSLAGGGQYEQYF. The CDR3 nucleotides are TGTGCCAGCAGCTTAGCGGGAGGTGGCCAGTACGAGCAGTACTTC.

This rearrangement joins TRBV27 to TRBJ1-1; D is undetermined. Trimming took off 4 bases at V and 3 bases at J, with 12 bases between the two ends. Germline CDR1 MNHEY, CDR2 SMNVEV (reference sequence). CDR3 length equals 14 residues. CDR3 region: CASSSEKEHTEAFF. CDR3 DNA sequence: TGTGCCAGCAGTTCGGAGAAAGAGCACACTGAAGCTTTCTTT.

This clone was seen at least ten times. The genes are TRBV7-2 and TRBJ1-3; D is undetermined. CDR3 size: 14 residues. The V gene's germline CDR1 is SGHTA and CDR2 FQGNSA. Deletions cut 5 bases from V and 2 bases from J, with 10 bases between. The chain's CDR3 is CASSTSGAGNTIYF. Here the CDR3 DNA reads TGTGCCAGCAGCACCTCCGGGGCTGGAAACACCATATATTTT.

The chain uses TRBV5-6 and TRBJ2-7; 12 bases align to TRBD1. V shed 4 bases and J 5 bases; nucleotides not matched to a gene: 13. The CDR3 spans 17 residues. The germline V gene has CDR1 SGHDT and CDR2 YYEEEE. The CDR3 region has the DNA TGTGCCAGCAGCCCCTTACCGGGACAGGGGGCAAGGGACGAGCAGTACTTC. Protein sequence: CASSPLPGQGARDEQYF.

The J gene is TRBJ1-4, the V gene TRBV28; D call uncertain. V dropped 5 bases and J dropped 15 bases, with 13 bases sitting between them. CDR1 is MDHEN and CDR2 is SYDVKM in the germline V gene. CDR3 length: 11 residues. The CDR3 sequence is CASSKGGRVFF. The CDR3, as DNA: TGTGCCAGCAGTAAAGGAGGCCGCGTGTTTTTT.

This chain joins TRBV15 and TRBJ2-7; weak D call: TRBD2 (5 bases). The CDR3 sequence is 12 residues long. V lost 4 bases to trimming and J lost 3 bases, with 7 bases between them. Germline CDR1 and CDR2: LNHNV and YYDKDF (reference sequence). CDR3 DNA: TGTGCCACCAGCAAGGCGGGCTACGAGCAGTACTTC. The encoded protein is CATSKAGYEQYF.

The table lists this clone with a few counts. The chain recombines TRBV2 with TRBJ1-3; 8 bases align to TRBD1. The CDR3 runs to 15 residues. Germline CDR1 reads SNHLY; CDR2 reads FYNNEI. The J segment lost 4 bases and the V segment lost 1 base, leaving 3 bases of the junction unmatched. The CDR3 sequence is CASSEGQGKGNTIYF. The DNA for the CDR3 is TGTGCCAGCAGTGAAGGACAGGGGAAAGGAAACACCATATATTTT. Supplemented by reference TRBV2 and TRBJ1-3, the full variable domain reads EPEVTQTPSHQVTQMGQEVILRCVPISNHLYFYWYRQILGQKVEFLVSFYNNEISEKSEIFDDQFSVERPDGSNFTLKIRSTKLEDSAMYFCASSEGQGKGNTIYFGEGSWLTVV.

The rearrangement uses TRBV10-3 and TRBJ2-7; D remains ambiguous. V was shortened by 0 bases and J by 2 bases, with 14 bases between the two germline ends. There are 16 residues in the CDR3. Per germline, CDR1 ENHRY and CDR2 SYGVKD. The CDR3 coding sequence is TGTGCCATCAGTGAGTCGGATAGAGACAATACCTACGAGCAGTACTTC. This codes for CAISESDRDNTYEQYF.